This T cell receptor (beta chain) comes out of a study of T-cell reconstitution after alpha-beta-depleted transplantation in children. Note on this clonotype: What it recognizes is unknown.

Construction of the TCRbeta library involved unique molecular identifiers. Each CDR3 protein is one row after TCRdb ran MiXCR on the PCR reads. The repertoire has some 200,000 distinct CDR3 sequences, 8.4% of them found once; the top ten carry less than 40%. The germline V gene has CDR1 SGHRS and CDR2 YFSETQ. The CDR3 is made up of 18 amino acids. The trim removed 4 bases at V and 2 bases at J, leaving 10 bases unmatched. Study-wide results and limits: Roughly two months post-transplant, alpha-beta T cells reportedly originated from several hundred graft clones that had expanded. T-cell counts and diversity at one year following transplant were attributed mainly to newly produced T cells. Where some patients showed high TCRbeta diversity at day 60, it came from recipient T cells and thymic progenitors that had survived.

The gene calls are TRBV5-1 and TRBJ2-6; TRBD1 matches 9 bases. This specimen was PBMCs, mostly from graft donor cells, taken 360 days after TCRalphabeta/CD19-depleted stem cell transplant. The TCR was taken from a male patient aged 2 to 10 who had a stem cell transplant for acute myeloid leukemia, so the T cells may come from the graft donor. CDR3 nucleotides: TGCGCCAGCAGCCACGACAGGGGGATCCGCCCTGGGGCCAACGTCCTGACTTTC. Translation: CASSHDRGIRPGANVLTF.